Shown below are 23 T cell receptor beta chains from a single sample sequenced in a study of blood T cells in healthy people across ages. Sample-barcoded 5' priming and a J-beta primer mix drove a second PCR of about 7 to 12 cycles. Using its own MiXCR run on the 5' RACE reads, TCRdb lists one record per CDR3 protein. The profile shows approximately 2,000,000 distinct CDR3 sequences, approximately 40% of them singletons. Source material: blood. These receptors all come from a human donor in good health.

The rearrangement uses TRBV29-1 and TRBJ1-2; D uncertain. The germline V gene has CDR1 SQVTM and CDR2 ANQGSEA. The length of the CDR3 is 14 residues. Trimming shortened V by 3 bases and J by 8 bases, and 19 bases separated the two germline ends. DNA for the CDR3: TGCAGCGTTGATACGCGGGAGAATAGGTGGGGCTACACCTTC. Amino acids: CSVDTRENRWGYTF.

This clonotype was recorded at least ten times. The rearrangement joins TRBV29-1 to TRBJ1-4; D uncertain. Germline CDR1 is SQVTM and CDR2 is ANQGSEA. This CDR3 comprises 11 residues. The V end was cut by 2 bases, the J end by 2 bases, with 0 bases between. In DNA, the CDR3 is TGCAGCGTTGAAACTAATGAAAAACTGTTTTTT. Translated, it gives CSVETNEKLFF.

This clonotype was picked up a small number of times. The chain recombines TRBV12-3 or TRBV12-4 with TRBJ1-1; tentative D call: TRBD1 (5 bases). V was cut by 4 bases and J by 4 bases, with 22 bases left in between. The CDR3 consists of 17 residues. Here the CDR3 reads CASSSARSRGAGTEAFF. DNA of the CDR3: TGTGCCAGCAGTTCAGCCAGATCAAGGGGCGCGGGCACTGAAGCTTTCTTT.

This clonotype was counted a few times. The CDR3 nucleotides are TGTGCCATCAGTGCTGGGACAGGCCAAGAGACCCAGTACTTC. Its translation: CAISAGTGQETQYF. The chain employs TRBV10-3 and TRBJ2-5; 8 bases match TRBD1. V was clipped by 4 bases and J by 1 base; unmatched bases: 2. Germline CDR1 and CDR2: ENHRY and SYGVKD. The CDR3 spans 14 residues.

The chain couples TRBV6-5 to TRBJ1-2, with 8 nucleotides matching TRBD1. There are 16 residues in the CDR3. Germline CDR1 MNHEY, CDR2 SVGAGI. The trim removed 2 bases at V and 8 bases at J, leaving 13 bases unmatched. CDR3 sequence: CASSYPAGQGKRGYTF. CDR3 coding DNA: TGTGCCAGCAGTTACCCCGCAGGACAGGGTAAAAGGGGCTACACCTTC.

This chain joins TRBV6-2 or TRBV6-3 and TRBJ2-1; D remains unclear. Trimming removed 7 bases from V and 9 bases from J, with 13 bases in between. This CDR3 region has 12 residues. The germline V gene encodes CDR1 MNHEY and CDR2 SVGEGT. CDR3 region: CASNEGPFEQFF. CDR3 bases: TGTGCCAGCAACGAAGGTCCCTTTGAGCAGTTCTTC.

As regards this clonotype: The final CDR3 position lacks the conserved phenylalanine or tryptophan, pointing to a likely read error. This CDR3 is CASSQIGGFFFYGYTC. The CDR3 nucleotides are TGCGCCAGCAGCCAAATAGGGGGGTTTTTTTTCTATGGCTACACCTGC. The gene calls are TRBV4-1 and TRBJ1-2, with D maybe TRBD1 (6 bases). Germline-derived CDR1 and CDR2 are MGHRA and YSYEKL. Trimming removed 2 bases at V and 4 bases at J, with 17 bases between. This CDR3 has 16 residues.

Only a few counts were recorded for this clonotype. This chain uses TRBV3-1 with TRBJ1-1; 7 bases are a match to TRBD1. The junction had 9 bases not matched to a gene; V was cut back by 4 bases and J by 4 bases. CDR3 length: 15 residues. Germline V CDR1 and CDR2: LGHDT, YNNKEL (reference sequence). CDR3 amino acids: CASSRLAAGGTEAFF. DNA of the CDR3: TGTGCCAGCAGCCGGCTCGCGGCAGGGGGCACTGAAGCTTTCTTT.

This clonotype was observed a handful of times. The chain links TRBV7-3 to TRBJ2-7, with no clear D. The CDR3 runs 15 residues. The ends were cut back, 2 bases at V and 1 base at J, with 12 bases in the middle. Germline V gene sequence: CDR1 SGHTA, CDR2 FQGTGA. For the CDR3, the DNA is TGTGCCAGCAGCTTAGTCGGCAGATCATCCTACGAGCAGTACTTC. It yields the protein CASSLVGRSSYEQYF.

The V and J genes are TRBV10-3 and TRBJ1-2; D call uncertain. V lost 0 bases and J lost 2, with 7 bases in between. CDR1 and CDR2 from the germline V gene are ENHRY and SYGVKD. This CDR3 spans 14 amino acids. CDR3 coding DNA: TGTGCCATCAGTGAGTCGTGGGTAAACTATGGCTACACCTTC. It specifies CAISESWVNYGYTF.

This clonotype was recorded a few times. The genes are TRBV10-3 and TRBJ2-1, with D perhaps matching TRBD1 (5 bases). The CDR3 loop spans 13 amino acids. Per the germline V gene, CDR1 is ENHRY and CDR2 is SYGVKD. The ends were cut back, 2 bases at V and 5 bases at J, with 7 bases in the middle. CDR3 in amino acids: CAISEDRDNEQFF. CDR3 DNA: TGTGCCATCAGTGAGGACAGAGACAATGAGCAGTTCTTC.

This clonotype was recorded only once. Here the CDR3 DNA reads TGCGCCAGCAGCCCCCGACAGGGGGGCCCAGATACGCAGTATTTT. It yields the protein CASSPRQGGPDTQYF. V and J are TRBV4-3 and TRBJ2-3, with 9 bases matching TRBD1. Unmatched junction bases numbered 6, after V lost 4 bases and J lost 4 bases. Per the germline V gene, CDR1 is LGHNA and CDR2 is YSLEER. CDR3 length: 15 residues.

This clonotype occurred a few times. V gene TRBV7-9 combines with J gene TRBJ2-5; D call uncertain. The V end was cut by 3 bases, the J end by 11 bases, with 19 bases between. This CDR3 has 14 amino acids. Germline V gene data show CDR1 as SEHNR and CDR2 as FQNEAQ (reference sequence). This CDR3 reads CASSLGMAGRHQYF. In DNA, the CDR3 is TGTGCCAGCAGCTTGGGGATGGCAGGACGGCATCAGTACTTC.

This clonotype was detected a few times. The chain carries TRBV20-1 and TRBJ1-2; 7 bases line up with TRBD1. The V gene's germline CDR1 is DFQATT and CDR2 SNEGSKA (reference sequence). The CDR3 runs to 14 residues. Unmatched junction bases numbered 12, after V lost 5 bases and J lost 6 bases. CDR3 loop: CSASRTGGLDGYTF. Written as DNA, the CDR3 is TGCAGTGCTTCCCGGACAGGCGGCTTGGATGGCTACACCTTC.

The chain couples TRBV7-2 to TRBJ1-5; 7 positions match TRBD1. Trimming cost V 6 bases and J 6 bases; bases outside gene matches: 11. Germline V gene sequence: CDR1 SGHTA, CDR2 FQGNSA. This CDR3 comprises 15 residues. The CDR3 spells CASSIRGRGVQPQHF. The DNA for the CDR3 is TGTGCCAGCAGTATCCGGGGCAGGGGGGTTCAGCCCCAGCATTTT.

This chain connects TRBV28 to TRBJ1-2; D is possibly TRBD1 (5 bases). The CDR3 runs to 13 residues. The V gene's germline CDR1 is MDHEN and CDR2 SYDVKM. V was shortened by 6 bases and J by 4 bases, with 12 bases between the two germline ends. The CDR3 protein is CASRSDSPYGYTF. CDR3 bases: TGTGCCAGCAGATCTGACAGCCCCTATGGCTACACCTTC.

V is TRBV7-9 and J is TRBJ1-1, with no clear D. Germline V gene lookup returns CDR1 SEHNR and CDR2 FQNEAQ (reference sequence). The CDR3 spans 12 residues. V lost 6 bases and J lost 11, with 16 bases in between. The CDR3 reads CASSSPGLQAFF. In DNA, the CDR3 is TGTGCCAGCAGTTCCCCCGGACTCCAGGCTTTCTTT.

This chain joins TRBV4-2 and TRBJ1-1; D remains unclear. Germline V gene lookup returns CDR1 LGHNA and CDR2 YNFKEQ. Deletions cut 4 bases from V and 0 bases from J, with 15 bases between. This CDR3 contains 16 residues. The CDR3 DNA is TGTGCCAGCAGCCCCGCGGCGCCTTTGATGAACACTGAAGCTTTCTTT. As protein: CASSPAAPLMNTEAFF.

Only one count was recorded for this clonotype. Possible read error: a much larger clone is one base away. The rearrangement joins TRBV20-1 to TRBJ2-1, with D possibly being TRBD1 (6 bases). The CDR3 covers 15 residues. Per the germline V gene, CDR1 is DFQATT and CDR2 is SNEGSKA (reference sequence). Trimming shortened V by 5 bases and J by 10 bases, and 24 bases separated the two germline ends. CDR3 residues: CSAETGWTHLYEQFF. CDR3 nucleotide sequence: TGCAGTGCTGAGACAGGCTGGACTCACCTCTACGAGCAGTTCTTC.

The V and J genes are TRBV20-1 and TRBJ2-4; 15 bases match TRBD2. This CDR3 has 14 residues. Germline CDR1 reads DFQATT; CDR2 reads SNEGSKA (reference sequence). Unmatched junction bases numbered 6, after V lost 1 base and J lost 14 bases. Here the CDR3 DNA reads TGCAGTGCTAGAGCCCGGACTAGCGGGGGGGAAGAGTACTTC. It specifies CSARARTSGGEEYF.

This clonotype was seen a handful of times. The gene calls are TRBV28 and TRBJ1-5; a weak D match, TRBD1 (5 bases). This CDR3 is 14 amino acids long. V dropped 2 bases and J dropped 3 bases, with 8 bases sitting between them. From germline, CDR1 is MDHEN and CDR2 SYDVKM. CDR3 nucleotides: TGTGCCAGCAGTTTACGCAGGGCCAATCAGCCCCAGCATTTT. As protein: CASSLRRANQPQHF.

Concerning this clonotype: Being one base from a much bigger clone, this may be a read error. This chain connects TRBV7-2 to TRBJ2-1; tentative D call: TRBD2 (6 bases). This CDR3 has 15 amino acids. Germline-derived CDR1 and CDR2 are SGHTA and FQGNSA. Trimming pared 0 bases from V and 2 bases from J, leaving 8 bases between. The CDR3 DNA sequence: TGTGCCAGCAGCTTAGCACTAGCTCCCTACAATGAGCAGTTCTTC. This gives the protein CASSLALAPYNEQFF.

This clonotype came up many times. The V call is TRBV7-3, the J call TRBJ2-5; TRBD2 agrees at 8 bases. V gave up 5 bases and J gave up 1 base; unmatched junction bases: 3. This CDR3 spans 14 amino acids. In germline, CDR1 is SGHTA, CDR2 FQGTGA. CDR3 in amino acids: CASSPSGGQETQYF. The CDR3, as DNA: TGTGCCAGCAGCCCCAGCGGGGGCCAAGAGACCCAGTACTTC.